This TCR beta chain is drawn from a study of T cell responses to AZD1222 COVID-19 vaccine. The study, taken as a whole, reports: Two AZD1222 doses significantly raised spike-specific TCR breadth and depth over controls. A mostly white British donor set with more females was recruited, and clonal diversity was possibly underestimated. Among AZD1222 vaccinees, only 6 or 7 were seropositive at baseline. Sampled repertoires all dated from after the peak T cell response.

Assay: immunoSEQ multiplex PCR; the TCRdb copy retains only in-frame clones and omits some. The sample yields about 140,000 clones, 88% seen once. The CDR3 is 13 residues long. V shed 4 bases, J shed 9 bases, and the junction held 6 bases outside the gene matches. The germline V gene encodes CDR1 SGDLS and CDR2 YYNGEE. Points on this clone: Its antigen is still unknown.

The starting material was peripheral blood, obtained 28 days after the second AZD1222 dose. The receptor was derived from an adult who received the AZD1222 COVID-19 vaccine. The chain has TRBV9 and TRBJ1-1; TRBD1 matches at 10 bases. CDR3 bases: TGTGCCAGCAGCCCGAGGACAGGGGGTAAAGCTTTCTTT. Translation gives CASSPRTGGKAFF.